Below, one TCR beta chain is given with its context. In the source study's methods: Reference gene primer amplification gave estimated nucleated cell counts. Some clones are missing from TCRdb's copy, which holds only in-frame ones; the method was immunoSEQ multiplex PCR. The D gene and trimming were derived from the DNA, and the V and J assignments and clone size from that table. The repertoire has about 200,000 clones, 80% to 90% of them found once; the top ten carry about 4.8%. The sample belongs to a study of blood T cell repertoires in COVID-19. Study in general: Specimens from acute and convalescent COVID-19 originated in the United States, Italy and Spain. The cDNA or gDNA used as material had been derived from T cells, B-cell-depleted T cells, or PBMCs.

The CDR3 covers 14 residues. Per germline, CDR1 MNHEY and CDR2 SMNVEV (reference sequence). Trimming took 5 bases from V and 6 from J; bases not matched to a gene: 7. This clonotype was obtained from a man aged 45-65 years with acute or convalescent COVID-19. The chain recombines TRBV27 with TRBJ1-2; 9 bases agree with TRBD1. The specimen sequenced was peripheral blood. CDR3 loop: CASSPQGARHGYTF. CDR3 sequence (DNA): TGTGCCAGCAGTCCACAGGGGGCTCGACATGGCTACACCTTC.